These 21 T cell receptor beta chains share one sample of origin, sequenced in a study of blood T cell repertoires in COVID-19. Generated by immunoSEQ multiplex PCR, the TCRdb table keeps only in-frame clones and is missing some. Among roughly 81,000 clones, approximately 85% were seen once, and the ten largest hold around 3.3%. The sample consisted of peripheral blood. The receptors shown here come from a woman older than 75 with COVID-19, enrolled during active disease.

The chain employs TRBV21-1 and TRBJ2-2; the DNA was not used to check the table's D call, TRBD2. TRBV21-1 is noted as a pseudogene. The CDR3 contains 14 residues. CDR3 nucleotide sequence: TGTGCCAGCAGCAGCGGGCCAGACACCGGGGAGCTGTTTTTT. Amino acid sequence: CASSSGPDTGELFF.

The chain employs TRBV28 and TRBJ1-4, with 8 bases matching TRBD1. Germline loops: CDR1 MDHEN, CDR2 SYDVKM. V gave up 7 bases and J gave up 3 bases; unmatched junction bases: 10. The CDR3 sequence is 16 residues long. The CDR3 is CASTFHGTGPNEKLFF. Written as DNA, the CDR3 is TGTGCCAGCACCTTCCACGGGACAGGTCCTAATGAAAAACTGTTTTTT.

The chain uses TRBV27 and TRBJ2-1; 7 bases are a match to TRBD2. The V and J ends lost 2 bases and 9 bases, in that order; junction bases with no gene match: 4. Germline lookup yields CDR1 MNHEY and CDR2 SMNVEV (reference sequence). The CDR3 covers 13 residues. CDR3 sequence (DNA): TGTGCCAGCAGTTTACGGTGGGGGGGTGAGCAGTTCTTC. Protein: CASSLRWGGEQFF.

In nucleotides, the CDR3 is TGTGCCAGCAGGAAGGGACAGGGAATTCCTGAAGCTTTCTTT. Its translation: CASRKGQGIPEAFF. The genes are TRBV3-1 (or the pseudogene TRBV3-2) and TRBJ1-1; 9 nucleotides align to TRBD1. This CDR3 spans 14 amino acids. Losses at the gene ends were 6 bases for V and 6 bases for J; bases not matched to a gene: 8. CDR1 is LGHDT, CDR2 YNNKEL, per germline (reference sequence).

The J gene is TRBJ2-7, the V gene TRBV7-2, with 11 nucleotides matching TRBD1. Germline CDR1 reads SGHTA; CDR2 reads FQGNSA. This CDR3 has 15 amino acids. V was pared by 5 bases and J by 2 bases, with 5 bases of the junction left unmatched. CDR3 sequence reads: CASSPGQGAAYEQYF. For the CDR3, the DNA is TGTGCCAGCAGCCCCGGACAGGGGGCCGCCTACGAGCAGTACTTC.

The rearrangement joins TRBV7-3 to TRBJ2-1, with 8 bases that match TRBD2. Germline-derived CDR1 and CDR2 are SGHTA and FQGTGA. The CDR3 contains 18 residues. V lost 2 bases, J lost 1 base, and 10 bases stayed unmatched. CDR3 coding DNA: TGTGCCAGCAGCTTAGGAGGTAGCGGGGTCATATCCTACAATGAGCAGTTCTTC. This codes for CASSLGGSGVISYNEQFF.

CDR3 in amino acids: CASSENGNEQFF. The CDR3 DNA is TGTGCCAGCAGTGAAAACGGCAATGAGCAGTTCTTC. The V call is TRBV2, the J call TRBJ2-1; no clear D gene. In germline, CDR1 is SNHLY, CDR2 FYNNEI. CDR3 length: 12 residues. V lost 2 bases, J lost 6 bases, and 5 bases lay in between.

The V call is TRBV6-2 or TRBV6-3, the J call TRBJ1-6; D is unclear. Trimming pared 7 bases from V and 12 bases from J, leaving 13 bases between. Germline-derived CDR1 and CDR2 are MNHEY and SVGEGT. The CDR3 has 12 residues. Here the CDR3 DNA reads TGTGCCAGCACCCCGGACCGGGAACCCCTCCACTTT. The encoded protein is CASTPDREPLHF.

This rearrangement joins TRBV6-5 to TRBJ2-7; TRBD1 matches at 11 bases. This CDR3 has 15 amino acids. CDR1 and CDR2 (germline): MNHEY, SVGAGI. Losses at the gene ends were 6 bases for V and 4 bases for J; bases not matched to a gene: 8. The CDR3 is CASSRGTGGFYEQYF. Here the CDR3 DNA reads TGTGCCAGCAGCCGAGGGACAGGGGGTTTTTACGAGCAGTACTTC.

The chain couples TRBV7-3 to TRBJ2-2; 7 bases are shared with TRBD2. The germline V gene encodes CDR1 SGHTA and CDR2 FQGTGA. The CDR3 totals 13 residues. V was pared by 5 bases and J by 7 bases, with 4 bases of the junction left unmatched. This CDR3 reads CASSPRGDGELFF. The DNA of the CDR3 is TGTGCCAGCAGCCCCCGGGGGGACGGGGAGCTGTTTTTT.

This chain joins TRBV10-1 and TRBJ1-1; D is possibly TRBD1 (6 bases). The CDR3 contains 16 residues. CDR1 WNHNN and CDR2 SYGVQD come from the germline V gene (reference sequence). Trimming stripped 3 bases from V and 0 bases from J, with 14 bases between. CDR3 region: CASSDDPGHMNTEAFF. As DNA, the CDR3 is TGCGCCAGCAGTGACGATCCGGGACATATGAACACTGAAGCTTTCTTT.

The V gene is TRBV28, the J gene TRBJ1-5; D is ambiguous. CDR1 is MDHEN and CDR2 is SYDVKM in the germline V gene. Trimming shortened V by 3 bases and J by 7 bases, and 16 bases separated the two germline ends. The CDR3 consists of 15 residues. The CDR3 bases are TGTGCCAGCAGTTTTCGTAGGGTGGGCGGGCAGCCCCAGCATTTT. This codes for CASSFRRVGGQPQHF.

The chain combines TRBV4-1 with TRBJ2-3; 14 bases are a match to TRBD2. CDR1 MGHRA and CDR2 YSYEKL come from the germline V gene. The CDR3 has 17 residues. With 1 base clipped from V and 4 bases from J, the junction kept 4 bases outside the gene matches. The CDR3 DNA sequence: TGCGCCAGCAGCCAAGTACCGACTAGCGGGGGGGCAGATACGCAGTATTTT. This gives the protein CASSQVPTSGGADTQYF.

V is TRBV6-1 and J is TRBJ1-3; TRBD1 aligns across 9 bases. The trim removed 4 bases at V and 4 bases at J, leaving 8 bases unmatched. CDR3 size: 16 residues. The V gene's germline CDR1 is MNHNS and CDR2 SASEGT. In DNA form, the CDR3 reads TGTGCCAGCAGTGCCTTACAGGGGGCCGGGGGAAACACCATATATTTT. Encoded protein: CASSALQGAGGNTIYF.

The rearrangement links TRBV5-4 to TRBJ2-7; weak D call: TRBD2 (6 bases). The CDR3 sequence is 14 residues long. The V and J ends lost 4 bases and 2 bases respectively, with 13 bases between them. The V gene's germline CDR1 is SGHNT and CDR2 YYREEE (reference sequence). The CDR3 region is CASSDPRTTYEQYF. For the CDR3, the DNA is TGTGCCAGCAGCGACCCCCGGACTACCTACGAGCAGTACTTC.

This clone was detected a few times. The chain is built from TRBV7-2 and TRBJ1-5; 7 nucleotides align to TRBD1. CDR3 length equals 16 residues. V dropped 4 bases and J dropped 0; count of bases not matched to a gene: 6. Germline assignment: CDR1 SGHTA and CDR2 FQGNSA. The CDR3 region is CASSSRDRYSNQPQHF. The CDR3 DNA is TGTGCCAGCAGCTCCAGGGACAGATATAGCAATCAGCCCCAGCATTTT.

The rearrangement joins TRBV30 to TRBJ2-1, with D unresolved. The length of the CDR3 is 12 residues. With 4 bases removed from V and 9 bases from J, the gap between germline ends came to 13 bases. Germline CDR1 and CDR2: GTSNPN and SVGIG (reference sequence). The CDR3 loop reads CAWTIPPGEQFF. Here the CDR3 DNA reads TGTGCCTGGACCATTCCTCCGGGTGAGCAGTTCTTC.

This sequence joins TRBV6-6 and TRBJ1-5; 7 nucleotides match TRBD1. The CDR3 consists of 14 residues. Germline V CDR1 and CDR2: MNHNY, SVGAGI (reference sequence). The V and J ends lost 9 bases and 2 bases, in that order; junction bases with no gene match: 7. The CDR3 is CASADRRGNQPQHF. Written as DNA, the CDR3 is TGTGCCAGTGCGGACAGGAGGGGCAATCAGCCCCAGCATTTT.

J is TRBJ2-7 and V is TRBV7-2; D is perhaps TRBD1 (5 bases). The germline V and J ends were trimmed by 4 bases and 3 bases, with 7 bases remaining between them. Germline CDR1 is SGHTA and CDR2 is FQGNSA. The CDR3 is made up of 12 amino acids. The CDR3 sequence is CASSSDIYEQYF. DNA of the CDR3: TGTGCCAGCAGCTCGGACATCTACGAGCAGTACTTC. The full variable domain, in which reference TRBV7-2 and TRBJ2-7 provide the parts outside the CDR3, is GAGVSQSPSNKVTEKGKDVELRCDPISGHTALYWYRQSLGQGLEFLIYFQGNSAPDKSGLPSDRFSAERTGGSVSTLTIQRTQQEDSAVYLCASSSDIYEQYFGPGTRLTVT.

This clone was recorded once. This chain links TRBV27 with TRBJ1-1; weak D call: TRBD1 (5 bases). The CDR3 covers 13 residues. The V end lost 2 bases, the J end lost 7 bases, and 11 bases lay between the germline ends. Germline-derived CDR1 and CDR2 are MNHEY and SMNVEV (reference sequence). CDR3 nucleotides: TGTGCCAGCAGTTTAATCGCTCAGGGTGAAGCTTTCTTT. Encoded protein: CASSLIAQGEAFF.

The rearrangement joins TRBV6-5 to TRBJ2-3, with unresolved D. The CDR3 sequence is 12 residues long. Germline V gene sequence: CDR1 MNHEY, CDR2 SVGAGI. Trimming pared 2 bases from V and 4 bases from J, leaving 4 bases between. CDR3 coding DNA: TGTGCCAGCAGTTACCCGGCAGATACGCAGTATTTT. Translation gives CASSYPADTQYF.